Listed below are T cell receptor beta chains from one sample, sequenced in a study of post-analysis software for immune sequencing data. TCRdb fed the PCR reads into MiXCR, producing one record per CDR3 protein. The sample comprises about 460,000 distinct CDR3 sequences, 45% of which are singletons, and 9.5% to 13% rests with the top ten. Sequenced material: blood. Every receptor here comes from a girl aged 10-17 years with multiple sclerosis. Both conserved end residues are part of each CDR3. Fields, in order: clone size, D gene, V gene, J gene, CDR3 protein, CDR3 DNA. The D gene is left open where the match is weak. Some rows have no size entry. The others give once, few or many, or a class for an expanded clone.

clone size: -; D gene: TRBD1; V gene: TRBV6-1; J gene: TRBJ2-7; CDR3 protein: CASNFRDRDYEQYF; CDR3 DNA: TGTGCCAGCAACTTCCGGGACAGGGATTACGAGCAGTACTTC
clone size: -; D gene: TRBD1; V gene: TRBV6-6; J gene: TRBJ2-4; CDR3 protein: CASSYGPWDRENIQYF; CDR3 DNA: TGTGCCAGCAGTTACGGACCCTGGGACAGGGAAAACATTCAGTACTTC
clone size: -; D gene: TRBD1; V gene: TRBV24-1; J gene: TRBJ2-7; CDR3 protein: CATSDRTGGDSYEQYF; CDR3 DNA: TGTGCCACCAGTGATCGGACAGGGGGCGACTCCTACGAGCAGTACTTC
clone size: -; D gene: TRBD1; V gene: TRBV12-3/TRBV12-4; J gene: TRBJ2-7; CDR3 protein: CASSQGQGNEQYF; CDR3 DNA: TGTGCCAGCAGTCAAGGACAGGGCAACGAGCAGTACTTC
clone size: few; D gene: -; V gene: TRBV7-7; J gene: TRBJ2-1; CDR3 protein: CASSLPKYEQFF; CDR3 DNA: TGTGCTAGCAGCCTACCTAAGTATGAGCAGTTCTTC
clone size: few; D gene: -; V gene: TRBV9; J gene: TRBJ2-1; CDR3 protein: CASSASKYNEQFF; CDR3 DNA: TGTGCCAGCAGCGCTAGCAAGTACAATGAGCAGTTCTTC
clone size: -; D gene: -; V gene: TRBV2; J gene: TRBJ2-1; CDR3 protein: CASSRGERFF; CDR3 DNA: TGTGCCAGCAGTAGAGGTGAGCGGTTCTTC
clone size: -; D gene: TRBD2; V gene: TRBV6-5; J gene: TRBJ2-5; CDR3 protein: CASSSGLAGFTEQYF; CDR3 DNA: TGTGCCAGCAGTTCGGGACTAGCGGGATTTACTGAGCAGTACTTC
clone size: -; D gene: TRBD2; V gene: TRBV6-4; J gene: TRBJ2-1; CDR3 protein: CAGRVGLGIGEQFF; CDR3 DNA: TGTGCCGGCAGGGTGGGACTAGGTATCGGTGAGCAGTTCTTC
clone size: -; D gene: -; V gene: TRBV5-1; J gene: TRBJ2-5; CDR3 protein: CASNRVDRKETQYF; CDR3 DNA: TGCGCCAGCAACAGGGTGGACAGAAAAGAGACCCAGTACTTC
clone size: few; D gene: -; V gene: TRBV11-2; J gene: TRBJ2-7; CDR3 protein: CASSRTPYEQYF; CDR3 DNA: TGTGCCAGCAGCCGGACACCCTACGAGCAGTACTTC
clone size: -; D gene: -; V gene: TRBV7-2; J gene: TRBJ1-5; CDR3 protein: CASSLTSRGNQPQHF; CDR3 DNA: TGTGCCAGCAGCTTGACAAGCAGAGGCAATCAGCCCCAGCATTTT
clone size: -; D gene: -; V gene: TRBV4-2; J gene: TRBJ1-2; CDR3 protein: CASSQDPTGAPTNYGYTF; CDR3 DNA: TGTGCCAGCAGCCAAGACCCGACAGGCGCCCCTACTAACTATGGCTACACCTTC
clone size: -; D gene: -; V gene: TRBV15; J gene: TRBJ2-6; CDR3 protein: CATGGLGANVLTF; CDR3 DNA: TGTGCCACCGGGGGGCTTGGGGCCAACGTCCTGACTTTC
clone size: -; D gene: -; V gene: TRBV9; J gene: TRBJ2-5; CDR3 protein: CASSLNIQETQYF; CDR3 DNA: TGTGCCAGCAGCCTAAATATCCAAGAGACCCAGTACTTC
clone size: -; D gene: TRBD1; V gene: TRBV9; J gene: TRBJ1-2; CDR3 protein: CASSVGQGGSGYTF; CDR3 DNA: TGTGCCAGCAGCGTAGGCCAAGGGGGCAGTGGCTACACCTTC
clone size: -; D gene: -; V gene: TRBV6-2/TRBV6-3; J gene: TRBJ1-1; CDR3 protein: CASSWLAAAANTEAFF; CDR3 DNA: TGTGCCAGCAGCTGGTTGGCGGCGGCCGCGAACACTGAAGCTTTCTTT
clone size: -; D gene: TRBD2; V gene: TRBV20-1; J gene: TRBJ2-1; CDR3 protein: CSALEAGDLYLGEQFF; CDR3 DNA: TGCAGTGCCCTGGAAGCGGGAGACCTATACTTGGGTGAGCAGTTCTTC
clone size: -; D gene: -; V gene: TRBV1; J gene: TRBJ2-7; CDR3 protein: CTSRTSGTSERRGEQYF; CDR3 DNA: TGCACCAGCAGAACCTCCGGGACTAGCGAGAGGAGGGGCGAGCAGTACTTC
clone size: few; D gene: TRBD2; V gene: TRBV5-1; J gene: TRBJ2-1; CDR3 protein: CASSFGAGDNEQFF; CDR3 DNA: TGCGCCAGCAGCTTCGGAGCGGGAGACAATGAGCAGTTCTTC
clone size: few; D gene: TRBD2; V gene: TRBV12-3/TRBV12-4; J gene: TRBJ2-1; CDR3 protein: CASSFGRASNEQFF; CDR3 DNA: TGTGCCAGCAGTTTCGGGAGGGCCTCCAATGAGCAGTTCTTC
clone size: few; D gene: TRBD1; V gene: TRBV12-3/TRBV12-4; J gene: TRBJ1-5; CDR3 protein: CASSRMDRAQPQHF; CDR3 DNA: TGTGCCAGCAGCCGCATGGACAGGGCTCAGCCCCAGCATTTT
clone size: few; D gene: -; V gene: TRBV3-1; J gene: TRBJ2-1; CDR3 protein: CASSQASGISYNEQFF; CDR3 DNA: TGTGCCAGCAGCCAAGCTTCCGGGATATCCTACAATGAGCAGTTCTTC
clone size: -; D gene: -; V gene: TRBV4-1; J gene: TRBJ2-7; CDR3 protein: CASSQLGTLGFEQYF; CDR3 DNA: TGCGCCAGCAGCCAGCTCGGGACGCTTGGTTTTGAGCAGTACTTC
clone size: -; D gene: TRBD2; V gene: TRBV12-3/TRBV12-4; J gene: TRBJ2-3; CDR3 protein: CASSPTSGSSDTQYF; CDR3 DNA: TGTGCCAGCAGCCCGACTAGCGGGAGTTCAGATACGCAGTATTTT
clone size: -; D gene: TRBD1; V gene: TRBV12-3/TRBV12-4; J gene: TRBJ2-3; CDR3 protein: CASSPGQASTDTQYF; CDR3 DNA: TGTGCCAGCAGTCCCGGACAGGCTAGCACAGATACGCAGTATTTT
clone size: -; D gene: -; V gene: TRBV7-9; J gene: TRBJ2-1; CDR3 protein: CASSHLSNEQFF; CDR3 DNA: TGTGCCAGCAGTCACCTGAGCAATGAGCAGTTCTTC
clone size: -; D gene: -; V gene: TRBV28; J gene: TRBJ2-7; CDR3 protein: CASSLLSVGSYEQYF; CDR3 DNA: TGTGCCAGCAGTTTATTATCCGTAGGGTCCTACGAGCAGTACTTC
clone size: -; D gene: TRBD2; V gene: TRBV12-3/TRBV12-4; J gene: TRBJ2-7; CDR3 protein: CASSLGSSGFSSYEQYF; CDR3 DNA: TGTGCCAGCAGTTTAGGGTCTAGCGGGTTTAGCTCCTACGAGCAGTACTTC
clone size: few; D gene: -; V gene: TRBV28; J gene: TRBJ1-4; CDR3 protein: CASSYRLNEKLFF; CDR3 DNA: TGTGCCAGCAGTTACAGGCTCAATGAAAAACTGTTTTTT
clone size: few; D gene: -; V gene: TRBV3-1; J gene: TRBJ2-1; CDR3 protein: CASSQDARVSEQFF; CDR3 DNA: TGTGCCAGCAGCCAAGATGCCAGGGTCAGTGAGCAGTTCTTC
clone size: once; D gene: TRBD2; V gene: TRBV11-2; J gene: TRBJ2-3; CDR3 protein: CASSFTSGRAGVGTDTQYF; CDR3 DNA: TGTGCCAGCAGCTTTACAAGCGGGAGGGCCGGAGTGGGTACAGATACGCAGTATTTT
clone size: -; D gene: TRBD1; V gene: TRBV7-7; J gene: TRBJ1-1; CDR3 protein: CASSNDRGEAFF; CDR3 DNA: TGTGCTAGCAGTAATGACAGGGGTGAAGCTTTCTTT
clone size: -; D gene: -; V gene: TRBV7-2; J gene: TRBJ2-1; CDR3 protein: CASSLHKSSYNEKFF; CDR3 DNA: TGTGCCAGCAGCCTCCACAAAAGCTCCTACAATGAGAAGTTCTTC
clone size: -; D gene: -; V gene: TRBV12-3/TRBV12-4; J gene: TRBJ1-2; CDR3 protein: CASSLTGWDGYTF; CDR3 DNA: TGTGCCAGCAGCCTGACGGGGTGGGATGGCTACACCTTC
clone size: -; D gene: -; V gene: TRBV7-2; J gene: TRBJ1-5; CDR3 protein: CASSPLGLGSQPQHF; CDR3 DNA: TGTGCCAGCAGCCCCCTGGGATTGGGAAGTCAGCCCCAGCATTTT
clone size: -; D gene: -; V gene: TRBV5-1; J gene: TRBJ1-1; CDR3 protein: CASRVTVVAGLNTEAFF; CDR3 DNA: TGCGCCAGCAGAGTGACAGTTGTCGCGGGGCTCAACACTGAAGCTTTCTTT
clone size: few; D gene: TRBD2; V gene: TRBV20-1; J gene: TRBJ2-7; CDR3 protein: CSARPSGLSYEQYF; CDR3 DNA: TGCAGTGCTCGACCTAGCGGGCTCTCCTACGAGCAGTACTTC
clone size: -; D gene: -; V gene: TRBV12-3/TRBV12-4; J gene: TRBJ1-5; CDR3 protein: CASSPSPQPQHF; CDR3 DNA: TGTGCCAGCAGTCCTAGTCCCCAGCCCCAGCATTTT
clone size: -; D gene: TRBD1; V gene: TRBV20-1; J gene: TRBJ1-1; CDR3 protein: CSAREWRGRLETEAFF; CDR3 DNA: TGCAGTGCTAGAGAATGGAGGGGGCGGCTGGAAACTGAAGCTTTCTTT
clone size: once; D gene: -; V gene: TRBV12-3/TRBV12-4; J gene: TRBJ1-1; CDR3 protein: CASRGDTVNTEAFF; CDR3 DNA: TGTGCCAGCAGGGGGGACACAGTGAACACTGAAGCTTTCTTT
clone size: once; D gene: TRBD1; V gene: TRBV4-3; J gene: TRBJ1-4; CDR3 protein: CASSPDRGGEELFF; CDR3 DNA: TGCGCCAGCAGCCCGGACAGGGGAGGTGAAGAACTGTTTTTT
clone size: -; D gene: TRBD2; V gene: TRBV2; J gene: TRBJ2-3; CDR3 protein: CASSRTSGATDTQYF; CDR3 DNA: TGTGCCAGCAGTCGGACTAGCGGGGCCACAGATACGCAGTATTTT
clone size: few; D gene: TRBD1; V gene: TRBV7-9; J gene: TRBJ2-5; CDR3 protein: CAIGTGGKETQYF; CDR3 DNA: TGTGCCATCGGGACAGGGGGCAAAGAGACCCAGTACTTC